Following are 29 T cell receptor beta chains from one sample sequenced in a study of T-cell memory formation after mild COVID-19. TCRdb re-derived calls from the 5' RACE reads in MiXCR, one entry per CDR3 protein. The sample lists more than 100,000 distinct CDR3 sequences; 17% were seen once. Sequences were obtained from PBMCs or a T cell subset sorted from them (not recorded which). All receptors derive from a man between 18 and 35 years old who had mild COVID-19 (a few samples of this study predate the infection). Cell type and time point are not known.

The chain combines TRBV20-1 with TRBJ2-1, with D possibly TRBD2 on 6 matching bases. The germline CDR1 and CDR2 sequences are DFQATT and SNEGSKA (reference sequence). The CDR3 loop spans 15 amino acids. Trimming took off 3 bases at V and 0 bases at J, with 12 bases between the two ends. The CDR3 protein is CSARDLGLSYNEQFF. The CDR3 nucleotides read TGCAGTGCTAGGGACTTGGGACTCTCCTACAATGAGCAGTTCTTC.

The V call is TRBV12-3 or TRBV12-4, the J call TRBJ1-2; D not resolved. The CDR3 totals 12 residues. The germline V and J ends were trimmed by 6 bases and 5 bases, with 10 bases remaining between them. CDR3: CASSAQEYGYTF. DNA for the CDR3: TGTGCCAGCAGCGCTCAAGAGTATGGCTACACCTTC.

Note on this clonotype: A read error may produce the germline difference seen at one junction end. The genes are TRBV7-9 and TRBJ2-3, with TRBD2 identical over 8 bases. Germline V CDR1 and CDR2: SEHNR, FQNEAQ (reference sequence). This CDR3 has 15 amino acids. Written as DNA, the CDR3 is TGTGCCAGCAGCTTACGGCGGGGGGTGACAGATACGAAGTATTTT. Residues: CASSLRRGVTDTKYF.

CDR3 protein: CSVNRAGDGYTF. In DNA, the CDR3 is TGCAGCGTCAACAGGGCGGGGGATGGCTACACCTTC. The chain joins TRBV29-1 to TRBJ1-2, with a possible D match to TRBD1 (6 bases). Germline CDR1 is SQVTM and CDR2 is ANQGSEA. Trimming removed 6 bases at V and 6 bases at J, with 14 bases between. The CDR3 runs 12 residues.

This clonotype was picked up a small number of times. This chain connects TRBV20-1 to TRBJ2-5; 12 nucleotides line up with TRBD1. The CDR3 loop spans 14 amino acids. V was clipped by 6 bases and J by 4 bases; unmatched bases: 6. Per germline, CDR1 DFQATT and CDR2 SNEGSKA (reference sequence). CDR3 loop: CSANGDRGRETQYF. The CDR3 nucleotides read TGCAGTGCCAATGGGGACAGGGGGCGAGAGACCCAGTACTTC.

The chain links TRBV7-2 to TRBJ2-1; the D call may be TRBD1 or TRBD2 (6 bases each). Looked up from germline, CDR1 is SGHTA and CDR2 is FQGNSA. V dropped 3 bases and J dropped 8 bases, with 14 bases sitting between them. CDR3 length: 14 residues. The CDR3: CASSFNWGADEQFF. The CDR3 DNA reads TGTGCCAGCAGCTTTAATTGGGGGGCAGATGAGCAGTTCTTC.

The V and J genes are TRBV20-1 and TRBJ2-5, with a tentative D call TRBD2 (5 bases). Trimming left V 5 bases short and J 5 bases short, with 18 bases between. The germline CDR1 and CDR2 sequences are DFQATT and SNEGSKA (reference sequence). The CDR3 loop spans 14 amino acids. CDR3 sequence: CSAQAGGWRETQYF. The CDR3 DNA reads as TGCAGTGCTCAAGCTGGAGGTTGGCGGGAGACCCAGTACTTC.

This clonotype was detected many times. The V and J genes are TRBV5-1 and TRBJ2-5; possibly TRBD2 for D (5 bases). Germline lookup yields CDR1 SGHRS and CDR2 YFSETQ. This CDR3 spans 14 amino acids. Trimming pared 3 bases from V and 0 bases from J, leaving 9 bases between. The CDR3 region has the DNA TGCGCCAGCAGCTGGAGCGGAAACCAAGAGACCCAGTACTTC. Its protein product is CASSWSGNQETQYF.

The chain uses TRBV20-1 and TRBJ2-3; D might be TRBD1 (5 bases). With the DNA end fitting TRBJ2-5 better, the J assignment may be wrong. This CDR3 spans 14 amino acids. Per the germline V gene, CDR1 is DFQATT and CDR2 is SNEGSKA (reference sequence). The CDR3 loop reads CSARRQGLGETQYF. CDR3 DNA sequence: TGCAGTGCTAGAAGGCAGGGCTTAGGCGAGACCCAGTACTTC.

At least ten counts were recorded for this clonotype. CDR3 residues: CASSQAGGLRELFF. In DNA form, the CDR3 reads TGTGCCAGCAGCCAAGCGGGGGGCCTTCGGGAGCTGTTTTTT. J is TRBJ2-2 and V is TRBV3-1, with a possible D match to TRBD2 (7 bases). Germline assignment: CDR1 LGHDT and CDR2 YNNKEL (reference sequence). V shed 1 base and J shed 9 bases, with 12 bases lying between them. The CDR3 extends over 14 amino acids.

For the CDR3, the DNA is TGTGCCAGCAGCCCTCGGGGTTTGGGAGGCTACACCTTC. Translated, it gives CASSPRGLGGYTF. The chain recombines TRBV7-2 with TRBJ1-2; no reliable D call. CDR1 SGHTA and CDR2 FQGNSA come from the germline V gene. V gave up 5 bases and J gave up 8 bases, with 15 bases separating them. The CDR3 length is 13 residues.

This clonotype was seen a few times. This chain connects TRBV11-2 to TRBJ2-4; D gene unclear. Between the trimmed V and J ends, which lost 2 bases and 5 bases, there was a span of 4 bases. CDR1 and CDR2 from the germline V gene are SGHAT and FQNNGV. The CDR3 contains 12 residues. The DNA of the CDR3 is TGTGCCAGCAGCTTAAATGAAAACATTCAGTACTTC. Translation gives CASSLNENIQYF. The full variable domain, in which reference TRBV11-2 and TRBJ2-4 provide the parts outside the CDR3, is EAGVAQSPRYKIIEKRQSVAFWCNPISGHATLYWYQQILGQGPKLLIQFQNNGVVDDSQLPKDRFSAERLKGVDSTLKIQPAKLEDSAVYLCASSLNENIQYFGAGTRLSVL.

This clonotype was counted only a few times. This chain uses TRBV12-3 or TRBV12-4 with TRBJ2-2; D call uncertain. Trimming cost V 3 bases and J 6 bases, with 5 bases left between them. CDR3 size: 12 residues. The CDR3 DNA reads as TGTGCCAGCAGTTTTGAAGCCGGGGAGCTGTTTTTT. Its protein is CASSFEAGELFF.

The J gene is TRBJ2-5, the V gene TRBV9; D is ambiguous. Trimming removed 7 bases at V and 4 bases at J, with 17 bases between. CDR1 and CDR2 from the germline V gene are SGDLS and YYNGEE. The length of the CDR3 is 14 residues. The CDR3 DNA reads as TGTGCCAGCCCCTCTTTCCGGGTGGGAGAGACCCAGTACTTC. Translation: CASPSFRVGETQYF. The whole variable domain, remainder taken from reference TRBV9 and TRBJ2-5, is DSGVTQTPKHLITATGQRVTLRCSPRSGDLSVYWYQQSLDQGLQFLIQYYNGEERAKGNILERFSAQQFPDLHSELNLSSLELGDSALYFCASPSFRVGETQYFGPGTRLLVL.

This clonotype was counted between two and nine times. The chain is built from TRBV29-1 and TRBJ1-2, with D uncertain. CDR1 is SQVTM, CDR2 ANQGSEA, per germline. This CDR3 is built from 10 residues. The V end lost 3 bases, the J end lost 8 bases, and 7 bases lay between the germline ends. The CDR3 DNA reads TGCAGCGTTGATAGAGGGGGCTACACCTTC. It encodes CSVDRGGYTF.

Notes on this clonotype: At one end, the junction sequence differs from germline, possibly due to a read error. The chain employs TRBV7-7 and TRBJ2-1; a possible D gene is TRBD1 (5 bases). Germline CDR1 and CDR2: SSHAT and FNYEAQ (reference sequence). This CDR3 spans 15 amino acids. Here the CDR3 reads CASSLQDSSYNEQFF. The CDR3 DNA follows: TGTGCTAGCAGCTTGCAAGACAGCTCCTACAATGAGCAGTTCTTC.

J is TRBJ2-7 and V is TRBV6-2 or TRBV6-3; perhaps TRBD2 as D (5 bases). The CDR3 runs 15 residues. Germline lookup yields CDR1 MNHEY and CDR2 SVGEGT. Trimming pared 5 bases from V and 1 base from J, leaving 15 bases between. The CDR3 sequence: CASSRRTVLSYEQYF. CDR3 in DNA: TGTGCCAGCAGTAGGCGGACTGTCCTATCCTACGAGCAGTACTTC.

J is TRBJ2-5 and V is TRBV24-1; TRBD1 is a possible D gene (5 bases). V lost 3 bases and J lost 1, with 11 bases in between. The CDR3 covers 15 residues. Germline CDR1 and CDR2: KGHDR and SFDVKD. The CDR3 spells CATSDTQGSQETQYF. In DNA form, the CDR3 reads TGTGCCACCAGTGATACTCAGGGAAGCCAAGAGACCCAGTACTTC.

This chain connects TRBV10-3 to TRBJ2-3; D gene unclear. V dropped 5 bases and J dropped 4 bases, with 13 bases sitting between them. Germline CDR1 reads ENHRY; CDR2 reads SYGVKD. CDR3 size: 14 residues. The DNA for the CDR3 is TGTGCCATCAGTCCGGGCCCCCTCCCAGATACGCAGTATTTT. This codes for CAISPGPLPDTQYF.

This clonotype was seen more than once but under ten times. The CDR3 reads CASTGSSVRGELFF. CDR3 DNA: TGTGCCAGCACCGGGAGCAGCGTCCGAGGGGAGCTGTTTTTT. The gene calls are TRBV2 and TRBJ2-2; TRBD2 might be the D (6 bases). Trimming cost V 7 bases and J 8 bases, with 17 bases left between them. CDR1 is SNHLY, CDR2 FYNNEI, per germline. This CDR3 has 14 residues.

This clonotype was counted a single time. The gene calls are TRBV28 and TRBJ1-4; no reliable D call. The germline V gene encodes CDR1 MDHEN and CDR2 SYDVKM. V was shortened by 7 bases and J by 7 bases, with 10 bases between the two germline ends. The CDR3 runs 12 residues. The DNA of the CDR3 is TGTGCCAGCACTCGGTCCGGTGAAAAACTGTTTTTT. This codes for CASTRSGEKLFF.

This chain joins TRBV15 and TRBJ2-2; D is possibly TRBD1 (6 bases). The CDR3 is made up of 14 amino acids. Germline V gene sequence: CDR1 LNHNV, CDR2 YYDKDF (reference sequence). Trimming left V 3 bases short and J 6 bases short, with 11 bases between. The CDR3 DNA reads as TGTGCCACCAGCAGGGGTCAGGGGCCCGGGGAGCTGTTTTTT. The encoded protein is CATSRGQGPGELFF.

This clonotype has only a few counts. The genes are TRBV29-1 and TRBJ2-3; 10 bases match TRBD2. The CDR3 totals 15 residues. CDR1 is SQVTM, CDR2 ANQGSEA, per germline. V lost 6 bases, J lost 0 bases, and 6 bases stayed unmatched. DNA for the CDR3: TGCAGCGTGACTAGCGGGTCCTCTAGCACAGATACGCAGTATTTT. This translates into CSVTSGSSSTDTQYF.

This clonotype was recorded many times. The rearrangement links TRBV4-1 to TRBJ2-3; TRBD2 agrees at 10 bases. The CDR3 length is 17 residues. Trimming took 0 bases from V and 2 from J; bases not matched to a gene: 5. The germline V gene encodes CDR1 MGHRA and CDR2 YSYEKL. Written as DNA, the CDR3 is TGCGCCAGCAGCCAAGATTATACTAGCGGGAACACAGATACGCAGTATTTT. Its protein product is CASSQDYTSGNTDTQYF.

V gene TRBV7-2 combines with J gene TRBJ2-5, with TRBD1 matching over 8 bases. Germline-derived CDR1 and CDR2 are SGHTA and FQGNSA. With V trimmed by 5 bases and J by 5 bases, 10 bases remained unmatched. The CDR3 has 15 residues. As DNA, the CDR3 is TGTGCCAGCAGCCGGGGCCCCCAGGGGGCGGAGACCCAGTACTTC. Encoded protein: CASSRGPQGAETQYF.

V and J are TRBV5-1 and TRBJ2-2; 7 positions agree with TRBD2. V shed 5 bases, J shed 0 bases, and the junction held 4 bases outside the gene matches. Per the germline V gene, CDR1 is SGHRS and CDR2 is YFSETQ. The CDR3 is made up of 15 amino acids. The CDR3 DNA reads as TGCGCCAGCAGACCGGGACTATCGAACACCGGGGAGCTGTTTTTT. It encodes CASRPGLSNTGELFF.

This rearrangement joins TRBV5-1 to TRBJ2-1; 7 bases line up with TRBD2. Per germline, CDR1 SGHRS and CDR2 YFSETQ. J lost 8 bases, V lost 1 base, and 12 bases had no gene match. This CDR3 is built from 16 residues. This CDR3 reads CASSLRATSGGDEQFF. The CDR3 DNA is TGCGCCAGCAGCTTGAGGGCGACTAGTGGGGGGGATGAGCAGTTCTTC.

The rearrangement joins TRBV12-3 or TRBV12-4 to TRBJ2-2, with D possibly TRBD1 on 5 matching bases. Trimming removed 5 bases from V and 1 base from J, with 5 bases in between. This CDR3 is 13 amino acids long. The CDR3 DNA is TGTGCCAGCAGTACAGGGAACACCGGGGAGCTGTTTTTT. Its translation is CASSTGNTGELFF.

This chain joins TRBV5-1 and TRBJ1-6, with no clear D. This CDR3 spans 15 amino acids. Trimming took 0 bases from V and 7 from J, leaving 11 bases between them. From germline, CDR1 is SGHRS and CDR2 YFSETQ. This CDR3 reads CASSLVPGRNSPLHF. CDR3 coding DNA: TGCGCCAGCAGCTTGGTTCCAGGTCGGAATTCACCCCTCCACTTT.